The sequence of this T cell receptor (beta chain) was determined in a study of blood T cells in healthy people across ages. Per germline, CDR1 MNHNS and CDR2 SASEGT. CDR3 length: 15 amino acids. The V gene end was trimmed by 3 bases and the J gene end by 9 bases; junction bases not matched to a gene: 13. PCR was performed a second time for roughly 7 to 12 cycles using a sample-barcoded 5' primer and a J-beta primer mix. TCRdb ran MiXCR on the 5' RACE reads and lists one entry per CDR3 protein. The sample holds 590,000 or so distinct CDR3 sequences, 25% to 35% seen once. There are many counts of this clonotype.

The specimen sequenced was blood. This TCR was recovered from a woman at least 80 years old in good health. V and J are TRBV6-1 and TRBJ1-2; 7 bases align to TRBD1. CDR3 nucleotides: TGTGCCAGCAGTGAGGGGCAGGGGGTGTCTAGTCGCTACACCTTC. It encodes CASSEGQGVSSRYTF.